Presented here are 13 T cell receptor beta chains from one specimen sequenced in a study of cytomegalovirus exposure and HLA in healthy donors. PCR was performed using 60 Vbeta and 13 Jbeta primers. Produced via immunoSEQ multiplex PCR; TCRdb's table is partial and in-frame only. The sample has about 160,000 clones, about 71% seen once; the top ten hold 2.5% to 3%. Sequenced: PBMCs. The receptors were sampled from a woman younger than 45 in good health and CMV-seronegative.

In this sample, this clone turned up a few times. The chain recombines TRBV7-6 with TRBJ2-3; 9 bases match TRBD1. This CDR3 region has 14 residues. With 4 bases clipped from V and 5 bases from J, the junction kept 4 bases outside the gene matches. Germline V CDR1 and CDR2: SGHVS, FNYEAQ. For the CDR3, the DNA is TGTGCCAGCAGCTCTGGACAGGGGAAAGATACGCAGTATTTT. Translated, it gives CASSSGQGKDTQYF.

The V and J genes are TRBV5-1 and TRBJ1-1; 10 nucleotides align to TRBD1. The CDR3 spans 15 residues. The V segment lost 6 bases and the J segment 5 bases; nucleotides outside the gene matches: 10. The germline CDR1 and CDR2 sequences are SGHRS and YFSETQ. CDR3 sequence: CASKSPGTGETEAFF. The CDR3 region has the DNA TGCGCCAGCAAATCGCCCGGGACAGGGGAAACTGAAGCTTTCTTT. The full variable domain, completed using reference TRBV5-1 and TRBJ1-1, is KAGVTQTPRYLIKTRGQQVTLSCSPISGHRSVSWYQQTPGQGLQFLFEYFSETQRNKGNFPGRFSGRQFSNSRSEMNVSTLELGDSALYLCASKSPGTGETEAFFGQGTRLTVV.

The gene calls are TRBV10-3 and TRBJ1-1, with a tentative D call TRBD1 (5 bases). The germline V gene has CDR1 ENHRY and CDR2 SYGVKD. The germline V and J ends were trimmed by 3 bases and 6 bases, with 14 bases remaining between them. This CDR3 has 14 residues. The CDR3 coding sequence is TGTGCCATCAGTGATAGGGAGGGGATCGCTGAAGCTTTCTTT. Residues: CAISDREGIAEAFF.

This clone was seen more than once but under ten times. The chain is built from TRBV11-1 and TRBJ2-3; tentatively, D is TRBD2 (5 bases). The CDR3 covers 16 residues. Deletions cut 1 base from V and 5 bases from J, with 16 bases between. The germline V gene encodes CDR1 SGHAT and CDR2 FQDESV (reference sequence). For the CDR3, the DNA is TGTGCCAGCAGCTTAGTAGGCGGTGTTCGGGAAGATACGCAGTATTTT. Translation: CASSLVGGVREDTQYF.

V and J are TRBV7-6 and TRBJ1-1; D is perhaps TRBD1 (5 bases). Deletions cut 1 base from V and 2 bases from J, with 11 bases between. Germline loops: CDR1 SGHVS, CDR2 FNYEAQ. This CDR3 has 15 residues. The CDR3 is CASSLEAGQNTEAFF. The CDR3 DNA sequence: TGTGCCAGCAGCTTAGAGGCAGGACAAAACACTGAAGCTTTCTTT.

V gene TRBV2 combines with J gene TRBJ1-2, with 9 bases aligning to TRBD1. Germline-derived CDR1 and CDR2 are SNHLY and FYNNEI. The CDR3 is made up of 15 amino acids. V dropped 5 bases and J dropped 4; count of bases not matched to a gene: 8. For the CDR3, the DNA is TGTGCCAGCAGTCTGAGGACAGGGGACTTCTATGGCTACACCTTC. Its translation is CASSLRTGDFYGYTF.

J is TRBJ1-1 and V is TRBV5-1, with TRBD1 as a possible D gene (5 bases). Per germline, CDR1 SGHRS and CDR2 YFSETQ. This CDR3 region has 14 residues. Trimming took 1 base from V and 2 from J, leaving 9 bases between them. The CDR3 reads CASSLWGVNTEAFF. CDR3 DNA: TGCGCCAGCAGCTTGTGGGGGGTCAACACTGAAGCTTTCTTT.

The CDR3 region has the DNA TGCGCCAGCAGCTTGGACCAGGGCACAGATACGCAGTATTTT. Its translation: CASSLDQGTDTQYF. The chain carries TRBV5-1 and TRBJ2-3; D unclear. The length of the CDR3 is 14 residues. Trimming took off 0 bases at V and 1 base at J, with 6 bases between the two ends. Germline assignment: CDR1 SGHRS and CDR2 YFSETQ.

This clone was detected only once. The chain combines TRBV28 with TRBJ2-7; D is ambiguous. Germline assignment: CDR1 MDHEN and CDR2 SYDVKM. Trimming removed 6 bases from V and 2 bases from J, with 8 bases in between. This CDR3 comprises 12 residues. CDR3 in DNA: TGTGCCAGCAGCGTCCCCCCCTACGAGCAGTACTTC. Its protein product is CASSVPPYEQYF. Filled out from reference TRBV28 and TRBJ2-7, the complete variable domain reads DVKVTQSSRYLVKRTGEKVFLECVQDMDHENMFWYRQDPGLGLRLIYFSYDVKMKEKGDIPEGYSVSREKKERFSLILESASTNQTSMYLCASSVPPYEQYFGPGTRLTVT.

This clone occurred a few times. This chain connects TRBV28 to TRBJ2-1; 12 positions match TRBD1. Germline V gene lookup returns CDR1 MDHEN and CDR2 SYDVKM. The V and J ends lost 3 bases and 7 bases, in that order; junction bases with no gene match: 7. The CDR3 is 16 residues long. CDR3 sequence reads: CASSFKGQGALNEQFF. DNA for the CDR3: TGTGCCAGCAGTTTTAAGGGACAGGGGGCTCTGAATGAGCAGTTCTTC.

V and J are TRBV5-1 and TRBJ2-2, with 9 bases identical to TRBD2. The length of the CDR3 is 17 residues. The germline gives CDR1 SGHRS, CDR2 YFSETQ. Trimming took 0 bases from V and 4 from J; bases not matched to a gene: 7. This CDR3 reads CASSLVSGLASTGELFF. In DNA form, the CDR3 reads TGCGCCAGCAGCTTGGTCTCGGGACTAGCCTCCACCGGGGAGCTGTTTTTT.

The chain couples TRBV9 to TRBJ2-5; TRBD1 matches 10 bases. J gave up 4 bases and V 4 bases, and 10 bases lay outside the gene matches. This CDR3 spans 16 amino acids. Germline values: CDR1 SGDLS, CDR2 YYNGEE. For the CDR3, the DNA is TGTGCCAGCAGCCCGGGGGGGACAGGGGTGATAGAGACCCAGTACTTC. Translated: CASSPGGTGVIETQYF. The whole variable domain, remainder taken from reference TRBV9 and TRBJ2-5, is DSGVTQTPKHLITATGQRVTLRCSPRSGDLSVYWYQQSLDQGLQFLIQYYNGEERAKGNILERFSAQQFPDLHSELNLSSLELGDSALYFCASSPGGTGVIETQYFGPGTRLLVL.

The rearrangement links TRBV7-9 to TRBJ2-2; perhaps TRBD1 as D (6 bases). This CDR3 comprises 13 residues. CDR1 and CDR2 (germline): SEHNR, FQNEAQ (reference sequence). V was clipped by 9 bases and J by 1 base, with 9 bases between them. In DNA form, the CDR3 reads TGTGCCAGTCCACAGGGGAACACCGGGGAGCTGTTTTTT. It translates to CASPQGNTGELFF.